Listed below are T cell receptor beta chains from one sample, sequenced in a study of T cell responses to AZD1222 COVID-19 vaccine. Profiling relied on immunoSEQ multiplex PCR, and the TCRdb table lists in-frame clones only, not all of them. The sample has approximately 50,000 clones, over 65% seen once. Specimen: peripheral blood, collected on day 0 of AZD1222 vaccination. These TCRs come from an adult in good health. Each CDR3 is given with its conserved first and last residue. The D gene is left open where the match is weak. Some rows mark clone size as missing; the rest say once, few, many or name a class of expanded clone.

TRBD1 TRBJ1-1 NA TRBV29-1 13 CSVRTGDTTEAFF TGCAGCGTCCGGACAGGGGATACCACTGAAGCTTTCTTT
NA TRBJ1-1 NA TRBV6-1 17 CASSEASFGGANTEAFF TGTGCCAGCAGTGAAGCGAGTTTTGGTGGGGCGAACACTGAAGCTTTCTTT
NA TRBJ1-3 NA TRBV19 14 CASSTGSSGNTIYF TGTGCCAGTAGTACTGGAAGCTCTGGAAACACCATATATTTT
TRBD2 TRBJ2-7 NA TRBV6-2/TRBV6-3 15 CASSYGTTRGYEQYF TGTGCCAGCAGTTACGGGACTACCCGGGGGTACGAGCAGTACTTC
TRBD1 TRBJ2-6 NA TRBV28 15 CASSGQGAGANVLIF TGTGCCAGCAGTGGACAGGGGGCTGGGGCCAACGTCCTGATTTTC
TRBD1 TRBJ2-4 NA TRBV6-4 14 CASRRTGNVNIQYF TGTGCCAGCCGACGGACAGGGAACGTAAACATTCAGTACTTC
NA TRBJ2-2 NA TRBV6-5 14 CASSYSIDTGELFF TGTGCCAGCAGTTACTCGATCGACACCGGGGAGCTGTTTTTT
TRBD1 TRBJ1-6 once TRBV27 18 CASSSGTGAWDYNSPLHF TGTGCCAGCAGTTCAGGGACAGGGGCGTGGGACTATAATTCACCCCTCCACTTT
NA TRBJ1-5 NA TRBV6-1 15 CASSEIAGREQPQHF TGTGCCAGCAGTGAAATAGCGGGGCGGGAACAGCCCCAGCATTTT
NA TRBJ1-1 NA TRBV6-5 14 CASSTTSWGTEAFF TGTGCCAGCAGTACGACCTCGTGGGGCACTGAAGCTTTCTTT
NA TRBJ2-5 NA TRBV7-2 15 CASSLVVAGRETQYF TGTGCCAGCAGCTTAGTTGTGGCGGGGAGGGAGACCCAGTACTTC
TRBD1 TRBJ1-6 NA TRBV27 17 CASSLTGTGGRWGPLHF TGTGCCAGCAGTTTGACCGGGACAGGGGGACGCTGGGGACCCCTCCACTTT
NA TRBJ1-1 NA TRBV30 13 CAWRTDYVAEAFF TGTGCCTGGAGGACAGACTACGTGGCTGAAGCTTTCTTT
NA TRBJ1-2 NA TRBV19 13 CASSPAGAYGYTF TGTGCCAGTAGTCCCGCCGGGGCTTATGGCTACACCTTC
NA TRBJ1-5 NA TRBV28 18 CASSPYALGQKGNQPQHF TGTGCCAGCAGCCCCTACGCCCTTGGGCAAAAGGGCAATCAGCCCCAGCATTTT
NA TRBJ2-6 medium-sized TRBV7-9 17 CASSSRTASSGANVLTF TGTGCCAGCAGCTCGAGGACAGCGAGCTCTGGGGCCAACGTCCTGACTTTC
NA TRBJ1-2 NA TRBV20-1 10 CSVQEYGYTF TGCAGTGTTCAGGAGTATGGCTACACCTTC
TRBD1 TRBJ2-2 NA TRBV28 14 CASSRQGFAGELFF TGTGCCAGCAGTAGACAGGGGTTTGCCGGGGAGCTGTTTTTT
NA TRBJ2-7 NA TRBV18 14 CASSRETGLYEQYF TGTGCCAGCTCACGCGAGACAGGACTCTACGAGCAGTACTTC
TRBD1 TRBJ2-2 NA TRBV6-5 14 CASRLTGDAGELFF TGTGCCAGCAGATTGACAGGGGACGCCGGGGAGCTGTTTTTT
TRBD1 TRBJ2-3 NA TRBV9 15 CASSVDGTEEDTQYF TGTGCCAGCAGCGTAGACGGGACAGAGGAAGATACGCAGTATTTT
TRBD1 TRBJ2-7 NA TRBV6-2/TRBV6-3 15 CASSYGDSASYEQYF TGTGCCAGCAGTTACGGGGACAGCGCCTCCTACGAGCAGTACTTC
NA TRBJ2-5 NA TRBV27 12 CASRRDKETQYF TGTGCCAGCAGGCGGGACAAAGAGACCCAGTACTTC
NA TRBJ1-1 few TRBV29-1 14 CSASGTGVNTEAFF TGCAGCGCGAGCGGAACCGGGGTGAACACTGAAGCTTTCTTT
NA TRBJ1-2 NA TRBV11-2 16 CASSLDLGRLNYGYTF TGTGCCAGCAGCTTAGATTTAGGCAGACTGAACTATGGCTACACCTTC
NA TRBJ2-4 NA TRBV27 20 CASSSGVEGHPSATKNIQYF TGTGCCAGCAGTTCAGGAGTTGAAGGACACCCCTCGGCGACCAAAAACATTCAGTACTTC
TRBD1 TRBJ2-2 few TRBV10-3 17 CAIKTDRGRANTGELFF TGTGCCATCAAAACAGACAGGGGACGCGCGAACACCGGGGAGCTGTTTTTT
NA TRBJ2-5 NA TRBV20-1 10 CSAADETQYF TGCAGTGCTGCCGACGAGACCCAGTACTTC
NA TRBJ2-2 NA TRBV30 14 CASNRVRGTGELFF TGTGCCTCGAACAGGGTACGTGGCACCGGGGAGCTGTTTTTT
NA TRBJ2-1 NA TRBV3-1/TRBV3-2 16 CASSQEGTQGGVEQFF TGTGCCAGCAGCCAAGAGGGGACTCAAGGAGGGGTTGAGCAGTTCTTC
TRBD1 TRBJ1-1 few TRBV11-2 15 CASSPGGASNTEAFF TGTGCCAGCAGCCCAGGGGGGGCCTCGAACACTGAAGCTTTCTTT
NA TRBJ2-3 once TRBV7-8 13 CASSWGGTDTQYF TGTGCCAGCAGCTGGGGGGGCACAGATACGCAGTATTTT
NA TRBJ2-1 NA TRBV2 16 CALSGGRRSSYNEQFF TGTGCCCTTAGCGGCGGCCGCAGGAGCTCCTACAATGAGCAGTTCTTC
NA TRBJ1-5 NA TRBV6-1 13 CASSEVGRQPQHF TGTGCCAGCAGTGAAGTAGGGCGGCAGCCCCAGCATTTT
NA TRBJ1-5 few TRBV27 13 CASRSHSNQPQHF TGTGCCAGCCGGTCCCATAGCAATCAGCCCCAGCATTTT
TRBD1 TRBJ1-1 NA TRBV6-4 13 CASSRDSNTEAFF TGTGCCAGCAGTCGGGACAGTAACACTGAAGCTTTCTTT
TRBD1 TRBJ2-7 NA TRBV7-8 15 CASSFRTGGFDEQYF TGTGCCAGCAGCTTCAGGACAGGGGGCTTTGACGAGCAGTACTTC
NA TRBJ2-7 NA TRBV7-2 14 CASSRLGSTYEQYF TGTGCCAGCAGCCGCCTTGGGAGCACCTACGAGCAGTACTTC
TRBD1 TRBJ1-1 NA TRBV28 14 CASSGDRGGTEAFF TGTGCCAGCAGTGGCGACAGGGGGGGGACTGAAGCTTTCTTT
TRBD1 TRBJ1-6 once TRBV5-1 15 CASSDMTGGSSPLHF TGCGCCAGCAGCGACATGACAGGGGGAAGTTCACCCCTCCACTTT
NA TRBJ2-1 NA TRBV7-2 15 CASSLEVQIKNEQFF TGTGCCAGCAGCTTAGAGGTACAGATAAAGAATGAGCAGTTCTTC
NA TRBJ1-1 NA TRBV6-5 14 CASSTAQAGAEAFF TGTGCCAGCAGTACGGCGCAGGCGGGTGCTGAAGCTTTCTTT
NA TRBJ1-5 NA TRBV9 14 CASSVGASNQPQHF TGTGCCAGCAGCGTTGGGGCCAGCAATCAGCCCCAGCATTTT
NA TRBJ1-6 NA TRBV3-1/TRBV3-2 15 CASSQPGQRDSPLHF TGTGCCAGCAGCCAACCCGGACAGCGAGATTCACCCCTCCACTTT
TRBD1 TRBJ1-5 NA TRBV27 17 CASSSRAGGSFGQPQHF TGTGCCAGCAGTTCCCGGGCAGGGGGCTCCTTCGGTCAGCCCCAGCATTTT
NA TRBJ2-5 NA TRBV6-5 13 CASLPATQETQYF TGTGCCAGCCTCCCGGCGACCCAAGAGACCCAGTACTTC
TRBD2 TRBJ2-2 NA TRBV5-1 11 CATGGTGELFF TGCGCGACCGGGGGGACCGGGGAGCTGTTTTTT
TRBD2 TRBJ2-3 NA TRBV3-1/TRBV3-2 16 CASSQEASGVTDTQYF TGTGCCAGCAGCCAAGAGGCTAGCGGGGTCACAGATACGCAGTATTTT
TRBD2 TRBJ2-3 NA TRBV10-3 14 CAIKTSGTTDTQYF TGTGCCATCAAGACTAGCGGGACTACAGATACGCAGTATTTT
NA TRBJ1-2 NA TRBV28 14 CASSGHGAIDGYTF TGTGCCAGCAGTGGGCACGGGGCGATCGATGGCTACACCTTC
NA TRBJ1-5 medium-sized TRBV19 14 CASSIPLGDQPQHF TGTGCCAGTAGTATCCCCCTGGGGGATCAGCCCCAGCATTTT